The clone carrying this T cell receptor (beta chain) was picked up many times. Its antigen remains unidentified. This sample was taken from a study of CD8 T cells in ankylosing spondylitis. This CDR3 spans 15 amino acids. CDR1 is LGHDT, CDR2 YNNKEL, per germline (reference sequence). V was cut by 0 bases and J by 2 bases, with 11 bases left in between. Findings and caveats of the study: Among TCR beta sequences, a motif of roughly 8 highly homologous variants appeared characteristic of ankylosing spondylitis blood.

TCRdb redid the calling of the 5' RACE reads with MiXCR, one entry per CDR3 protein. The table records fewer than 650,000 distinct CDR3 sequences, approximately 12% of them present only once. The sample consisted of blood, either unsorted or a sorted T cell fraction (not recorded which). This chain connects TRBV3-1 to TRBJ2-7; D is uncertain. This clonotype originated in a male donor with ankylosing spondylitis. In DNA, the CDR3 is TGTGCCAGCAGCCAAGATGGCACAGTGACCTACGAGCAGTACTTC. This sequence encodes CASSQDGTVTYEQYF.